This entry lists 17 T cell receptor beta chains sequenced from one sample in a study of OX40 agonist ivuxolimab in advanced cancers. Sequencing used immunoSEQ multiplex PCR; TCRdb keeps in-frame clones, though not all of them. The table has 35,000 to 40,000 clones, 80% to 95% seen once. Sequenced material: CD4+ or CD8+ T cells sorted from blood, taken in a trial of the OX40 agonist ivuxolimab. The origin of the receptors is an adult with an advanced solid tumor such as melanoma, head and neck, liver or kidney cancer.

The gene calls are TRBV4-1 and TRBJ2-5; tentatively, D is TRBD1 (5 bases). CDR1 and CDR2 (germline): MGHRA, YSYEKL. The CDR3 contains 14 residues. V was shortened by 4 bases and J by 5 bases, with 14 bases between the two germline ends. CDR3 in amino acids: CASSRTPYRETQYF. The CDR3 region has the DNA TGCGCCAGCAGCCGGACACCCTACCGGGAGACCCAGTACTTC.

The chain links TRBV27 to TRBJ1-1, with 8 nucleotides matching TRBD1. Germline values: CDR1 MNHEY, CDR2 SMNVEV (reference sequence). CDR3 size: 14 residues. V shed 8 bases and J 2 bases; nucleotides not matched to a gene: 7. CDR3 in amino acids: CASRDRGANTEAFF. The CDR3 DNA is TGTGCCAGCCGAGACAGGGGCGCAAACACTGAAGCTTTCTTT.

The gene calls are TRBV7-9 and TRBJ2-7; possibly TRBD2 for D (5 bases). Germline CDR1 reads SEHNR; CDR2 reads FQNEAQ (reference sequence). The V and J ends lost 5 bases and 4 bases respectively, with 15 bases between them. CDR3 length equals 14 residues. The CDR3 spells CASSPPGSLYEQYF. The CDR3 DNA follows: TGTGCCAGCAGCCCCCCTGGGAGTCTGTACGAGCAGTACTTC.

This clone has a handful of counts. V is TRBV7-8 and J is TRBJ1-1, with 7 bases lining up with TRBD1. The germline V gene encodes CDR1 SGHVS and CDR2 FQNEAQ. With V trimmed by 6 bases and J by 4 bases, 8 bases remained unmatched. The CDR3 consists of 14 residues. CDR3 nucleotide sequence: TGTGCCAGCAGGCGAGACAGGGTTAGCACTGAAGCTTTCTTT. It encodes CASRRDRVSTEAFF.

The V call is TRBV5-6, the J call TRBJ1-5; TRBD1 aligns across 7 bases. Germline CDR1 and CDR2: SGHDT and YYEEEE. V lost 3 bases and J lost 4; bases outside the gene matches: 4. The CDR3 has 14 residues. Here the CDR3 reads CASSSQGWNQPQHF. CDR3 bases: TGTGCCAGCAGCTCACAGGGGTGGAATCAGCCCCAGCATTTT.

The chain links TRBV2 to TRBJ2-7; 8 nucleotides align to TRBD2. From germline, CDR1 is SNHLY and CDR2 FYNNEI. The length of the CDR3 is 13 residues. The ends lost 11 bases at V and 5 bases at J; junction bases unmatched: 11. Here the CDR3 DNA reads TGTGCCGGCGGGACTAGGAGGCCGGACGAGCAGTACGTC. Translated, it gives CAGGTRRPDEQYV.

This chain uses TRBV5-4 with TRBJ2-3; D is unclear. Deletions cut 4 bases from V and 3 bases from J, with 15 bases between. The germline V gene has CDR1 SGHNT and CDR2 YYREEE (reference sequence). The CDR3 is 15 residues long. The chain's CDR3 is CASSPPGRLTDTQYF. The CDR3 nucleotides read TGTGCCAGCAGCCCCCCCGGACGTTTGACAGATACGCAGTATTTT.

This sequence joins TRBV28 and TRBJ2-7; D gene ambiguous. From germline, CDR1 is MDHEN and CDR2 SYDVKM. The V and J ends lost 3 bases and 3 bases respectively, with 6 bases between them. The CDR3 loop spans 12 amino acids. CDR3 residues: CASSFGFYEQYF. The CDR3 DNA is TGTGCCAGCAGTTTTGGGTTCTACGAGCAGTACTTC. The full variable domain, rest sourced from reference TRBV28 and TRBJ2-7, is DVKVTQSSRYLVKRTGEKVFLECVQDMDHENMFWYRQDPGLGLRLIYFSYDVKMKEKGDIPEGYSVSREKKERFSLILESASTNQTSMYLCASSFGFYEQYFGPGTRLTVT.

The V gene is TRBV4-1, the J gene TRBJ2-7; D is possibly TRBD1 (5 bases). Germline lookup yields CDR1 MGHRA and CDR2 YSYEKL. Trimming shortened V by 0 bases and J by 6 bases, and 12 bases separated the two germline ends. This CDR3 has 14 amino acids. The CDR3 DNA sequence: TGCGCCAGCAGCCAAGATCCAACAGGCCTCGAGCAGTACTTC. Its protein product is CASSQDPTGLEQYF.

This CDR3 is CASSLVGALGNEQFF. CDR3 DNA sequence: TGTGCCAGCAGTTTAGTAGGGGCGCTAGGCAATGAGCAGTTCTTC. J is TRBJ2-1 and V is TRBV27, with a weak D call TRBD1 (5 bases). The CDR3 length is 15 residues. Germline CDR1 is MNHEY and CDR2 is SMNVEV (reference sequence). Trimming pared 2 bases from V and 6 bases from J, leaving 14 bases between.

The genes are TRBV29-1 and TRBJ2-7; 7 bases fit TRBD1. With V trimmed by 7 bases and J by 3 bases, 9 bases remained unmatched. Per germline, CDR1 SQVTM and CDR2 ANQGSEA. The CDR3 totals 13 residues. The DNA for the CDR3 is TGCAGCGCCGAGACAGGGATGGACTACGAGCAGTACTTC. Translating gives CSAETGMDYEQYF.

The chain uses TRBV19 and TRBJ2-2; D ambiguous. The CDR3 covers 11 residues. Per germline, CDR1 LNHDA and CDR2 SQIVND (reference sequence). V was trimmed by 5 bases and J by 7 bases, leaving 5 bases between them. Here the CDR3 DNA reads TGTGCCAGTAGTTGGGGCGGGGAGCTGTTTTTT. It translates to CASSWGGELFF.

CDR3 nucleotide sequence: TGTGCCAGCAGTTTCCAAGGGGGCAATCAGCCCCAGCATTTT. Protein product: CASSFQGGNQPQHF. The J gene is TRBJ1-5, the V gene TRBV28; a possible D gene is TRBD1 (5 bases). The germline V gene has CDR1 MDHEN and CDR2 SYDVKM. V shed 3 bases and J shed 2 bases, with 8 bases lying between them. The CDR3 runs to 14 residues.

The chain combines TRBV6-1 with TRBJ1-2; TRBD1 might be the D (5 bases). V gave up 3 bases and J gave up 4 bases, with 15 bases separating them. CDR1 and CDR2 (germline): MNHNS, SASEGT. This CDR3 spans 15 amino acids. The CDR3 region has the DNA TGTGCCAGCAGTGAGTTGATTGTGACAGCCTATGGCTACACCTTC. This gives the protein CASSELIVTAYGYTF.

The chain has TRBV4-1 and TRBJ1-5, with D possibly TRBD1 on 6 matching bases. CDR1 MGHRA and CDR2 YSYEKL come from the germline V gene. The CDR3 has 15 residues. Trimming took off 2 bases at V and 4 bases at J, with 12 bases between the two ends. DNA for the CDR3: TGCGCCAGCAGCCAATCCTCAGGGACAAATCAGCCCCAGCATTTT. Protein product: CASSQSSGTNQPQHF.

The genes are TRBV10-3 and TRBJ2-7; D may correspond to TRBD1 or TRBD2 (6 bases each). CDR3 size: 13 residues. Germline lookup yields CDR1 ENHRY and CDR2 SYGVKD. With 0 bases removed from V and 5 bases from J, the gap between germline ends came to 8 bases. CDR3 in amino acids: CAISESGGHEQYV. DNA of the CDR3: TGTGCCATCAGTGAGTCCGGGGGCCACGAGCAGTACGTC.

In DNA, the CDR3 is TGTGCCAGCAGGTCGGGCAGTACCTACGAGCAGTACTTC. Protein: CASRSGSTYEQYF. The rearrangement links TRBV7-9 to TRBJ2-5; D call uncertain. The J call may be faulty, since TRBJ2-7 better matches the DNA end. This CDR3 contains 13 residues. Germline V gene sequence: CDR1 SEHNR, CDR2 FQNEAQ (reference sequence).